A single sample gave rise to the 13 T cell receptor beta chains below, sequenced in a study of immune evolution from preneoplasia to lung adenocarcinoma. Measured with immunoSEQ multiplex PCR; TCRdb has only the in-frame clones, and not every one. This table has around 41,000 clones, over 75% appearing once. Sequenced sample: FFPE invasive lung adenocarcinoma tissue. These receptors all stem from a person between 60 and 70 years old with lung adenocarcinoma.

Written as DNA, the CDR3 is TGTGCCAGCTCATCCGGACTAGTTGTAACCAAAAACATTCAGTACTTC. The encoded protein is CASSSGLVVTKNIQYF. This chain links TRBV18 with TRBJ2-4, with 7 positions matching TRBD2. Per germline, CDR1 KGHSH and CDR2 LQKENI. The CDR3 consists of 16 residues. The trim removed 5 bases at V and 2 bases at J, leaving 9 bases unmatched.

The chain has TRBV7-9 and TRBJ2-7; no clear D. V gave up 5 bases and J gave up 0 bases, with 14 bases separating them. The CDR3 is made up of 15 amino acids. In germline, CDR1 is SEHNR, CDR2 FQNEAQ (reference sequence). The CDR3 reads CASSVHSRASYEQYF. The CDR3 nucleotides are TGTGCCAGCAGCGTTCACTCTAGAGCCTCCTACGAGCAGTACTTC.

V usage is TRBV15 and J usage is TRBJ1-2, with no clear D. The CDR3 covers 13 residues. Trimming took off 0 bases at V and 13 bases at J, with 15 bases between the two ends. Per the germline V gene, CDR1 is LNHNV and CDR2 is YYDKDF (reference sequence). The chain's CDR3 is CATSRDQNGLSTF. CDR3 in DNA: TGTGCCACCAGCAGAGATCAGAACGGGCTTAGCACCTTC. Full variable domain (remainder filled in from reference TRBV15 and TRBJ1-2): DAMVIQNPRYQVTQFGKPVTLSCSQTLNHNVMYWYQQKSSQAPKLLFHYYDKDFNNEADTPDNFQSRRPNTSFCFLDIRSPGLGDTAMYLCATSRDQNGLSTFGSGTRLTVV.

As concerns this clone: Other nucleotide sequences from this sample produce the same CDR3. The CDR3, as DNA: TGTGCCAGCAGTTACTACAGGGGTCGAACTGAAGCTTTCTTT. This gives the protein CASSYYRGRTEAFF. The chain employs TRBV6-5 and TRBJ1-1; 7 nucleotides match TRBD1. Germline V CDR1 and CDR2: MNHEY, SVGAGI. This CDR3 spans 14 amino acids. With V trimmed by 1 base and J by 5 bases, 4 bases remained unmatched.

The V and J genes are TRBV29-1 and TRBJ1-1, with 8 bases aligning to TRBD1. The CDR3 spans 16 residues. J was trimmed by 0 bases and V by 5 bases; bases with no gene match: 11. CDR1 and CDR2 (germline): SQVTM, ANQGSEA. The CDR3 spells CSVRGRQGSVNTEAFF. DNA for the CDR3: TGCAGCGTTAGAGGAAGACAGGGGTCCGTGAACACTGAAGCTTTCTTT.

The V gene is TRBV6-5, the J gene TRBJ1-2; TRBD1 matches at 9 bases. Germline CDR1 reads MNHEY; CDR2 reads SVGAGI. The V gene end was trimmed by 8 bases and the J gene end by 3 bases; junction bases not matched to a gene: 7. There are 14 residues in the CDR3. Here the CDR3 DNA reads TGTGCCAGCGCCCGGGACAGGGAATACTATGGCTACACCTTC. Its translation is CASARDREYYGYTF.

This sequence joins TRBV29-1 and TRBJ2-5, with TRBD2 matching over 8 bases. Germline CDR1 and CDR2: SQVTM and ANQGSEA. The CDR3 covers 12 residues. The V and J ends lost 3 bases and 6 bases, in that order; junction bases with no gene match: 3. CDR3 loop: CSVDIAGQTQYF. The CDR3 nucleotides are TGCAGCGTTGATATAGCGGGGCAGACCCAGTACTTC.

The gene calls are TRBV7-9 and TRBJ2-3, with D perhaps matching TRBD2 (6 bases). This CDR3 is 15 amino acids long. V shed 5 bases and J shed 0 bases, with 12 bases lying between them. CDR1 is SEHNR and CDR2 is FQNEAQ in the germline V gene (reference sequence). This CDR3 reads CASSPDSGSTDTQYF. In DNA, the CDR3 is TGTGCCAGCAGCCCCGATAGCGGCAGCACAGATACGCAGTATTTT.

This chain links TRBV28 with TRBJ1-2; 9 bases match TRBD1. This CDR3 is built from 16 residues. After removal of 6 bases from V and 0 bases from J, the junction contained 8 bases not matched to a gene. Germline V gene sequence: CDR1 MDHEN, CDR2 SYDVKM. The DNA for the CDR3 is TGTGCCAGCAGGAACTTCCGGGACAGGGCTAACTATGGCTACACCTTC. Encoded protein: CASRNFRDRANYGYTF.

J is TRBJ1-4 and V is TRBV25-1, with 8 bases that match TRBD1. This CDR3 comprises 13 residues. V shed 7 bases, J shed 8 bases, and the junction held 6 bases outside the gene matches. Germline V gives CDR1 MGHDK, CDR2 SYGVNS. Written as DNA, the CDR3 is TGTGCCAGCAAGGACAGGGCCAGAGAAAAACTGTTTTTT. Translating it yields CASKDRAREKLFF.

The V gene is TRBV9, the J gene TRBJ2-5; D gene uncertain. Germline CDR1 is SGDLS and CDR2 is YYNGEE. This CDR3 has 15 residues. The V gene lost 0 bases and the J gene lost 1 base, with 10 bases spanning the gap. CDR3 nucleotide sequence: TGTGCCAGCAGCGTAGGCCAGCACAGCCAAGAGACCCAGTACTTC. This codes for CASSVGQHSQETQYF.

This clone turned up a few times. The chain uses TRBV7-3 and TRBJ1-2; D might be TRBD1 (6 bases). Germline CDR1 SGHTA, CDR2 FQGTGA. The CDR3 spans 13 residues. The V and J ends lost 5 bases and 2 bases respectively, with 9 bases between them. The DNA of the CDR3 is TGTGCCAGCAGCCTCGGACAGAACTATGGCTACACCTTC. Its translation is CASSLGQNYGYTF.

V gene TRBV13 combines with J gene TRBJ2-3, with 10 bases fitting TRBD1. This CDR3 has 16 amino acids. The germline V gene encodes CDR1 PRHDT and CDR2 FYEKMQ (reference sequence). Trimming removed 5 bases from V and 2 bases from J; junction bases left unmatched: 7. The CDR3 sequence is CASSAGQGFYTDTQYF. CDR3 sequence (DNA): TGTGCCAGCAGCGCGGGACAGGGGTTTTACACAGATACGCAGTATTTT.